These 6 T cell receptor beta chains share one sample of origin, sequenced in a study of Ad26.COV2.S vaccination and SARS-CoV-2 variants. TCRdb's table, derived via immunoSEQ multiplex PCR, lists solely in-frame clones and lacks some. The sample has hundreds of thousands of clones; more than 70% are singletons. Treatment noted: around 19 received Ad26.COV2.S at low or high dose, single or two shots; several received placebo; per-sample allocation not given. Specimen acquisition occurred on day 63 following the initial vaccine or placebo injection. The sample in question was peripheral blood, obtained in a trial of Ad26.COV2.S vaccine versus placebo. The receptors shown here come from a person between 18 and 60 years old who received the Ad26.COV2.S COVID-19 vaccine or a placebo.

The CDR3 reads CASSRSGTSGIYEQYF. The CDR3, as DNA: TGTGCCAGCAGTAGATCCGGGACTAGCGGGATTTACGAGCAGTACTTC. This chain links TRBV28 with TRBJ2-7; 13 bases map to TRBD2. Germline V gives CDR1 MDHEN, CDR2 SYDVKM. The CDR3 covers 16 residues. V was clipped by 5 bases and J by 4 bases; unmatched bases: 8.

This chain uses TRBV27 with TRBJ1-1; D unclear. The CDR3 length is 12 residues. Germline CDR1 MNHEY, CDR2 SMNVEV (reference sequence). V lost 6 bases and J 3 bases, leaving 8 bases between the germline ends. In DNA, the CDR3 is TGTGCCAGCAGCGGGATTTACACTGAAGCTTTCTTT. Its protein product is CASSGIYTEAFF.

This clone appeared a single time. This chain uses TRBV2 with TRBJ2-7, with D possibly matching TRBD1 (5 bases). V was shortened by 3 bases and J by 3 bases, with 15 bases between the two germline ends. Germline values: CDR1 SNHLY, CDR2 FYNNEI. CDR3 size: 15 residues. The CDR3 bases are TGTGCCAGCAGTGAGGACATCCCCGCCTTCTACGAGCAGTACTTC. The encoded protein is CASSEDIPAFYEQYF. Supplemented by reference TRBV2 and TRBJ2-7, the full variable domain reads EPEVTQTPSHQVTQMGQEVILRCVPISNHLYFYWYRQILGQKVEFLVSFYNNEISEKSEIFDDQFSVERPDGSNFTLKIRSTKLEDSAMYFCASSEDIPAFYEQYFGPGTRLTVT.

V gene TRBV7-9 combines with J gene TRBJ2-1; 8 bases align to TRBD1. This CDR3 comprises 14 residues. Germline CDR1 and CDR2: SEHNR and FQNEAQ (reference sequence). V was pared by 8 bases and J by 0 bases, with 3 bases of the junction left unmatched. The CDR3: CASFGQGSYNEQFF. CDR3 in DNA: TGTGCCAGCTTTGGACAGGGCTCCTACAATGAGCAGTTCTTC. Together with reference TRBV7-9 and TRBJ2-1, the CDR3 gives the full variable domain: DTGVSQNPRHKITKRGQNVTFRCDPISEHNRLYWYRQTLGQGPEFLTYFQNEAQLEKSRLLSDRFSAERPKGSFSTLEIQRTEQGDSAMYLCASFGQGSYNEQFFGPGTRLTVL.

The rearrangement links TRBV18 to TRBJ2-5, with 8 nucleotides matching TRBD2. The CDR3 loop spans 17 amino acids. Germline V gives CDR1 KGHSH, CDR2 LQKENI. Unmatched junction bases numbered 16, after V lost 3 bases and J lost 7 bases. The CDR3 nucleotides are TGTGCCAGCTCACCCCCGCTTAGCGGGATAATTCGTGGGACCCAGTACTTC. This sequence encodes CASSPPLSGIIRGTQYF.

This chain links TRBV5-1 with TRBJ1-1; TRBD1 is a possible D gene (6 bases). Trimming took off 4 bases at V and 0 bases at J, with 10 bases between the two ends. CDR1 and CDR2 (germline): SGHRS, YFSETQ. This CDR3 is built from 14 residues. The CDR3 DNA is TGCGCCAGCAGCGTACAGGGCATGAACACTGAAGCTTTCTTT. Translating it yields CASSVQGMNTEAFF.